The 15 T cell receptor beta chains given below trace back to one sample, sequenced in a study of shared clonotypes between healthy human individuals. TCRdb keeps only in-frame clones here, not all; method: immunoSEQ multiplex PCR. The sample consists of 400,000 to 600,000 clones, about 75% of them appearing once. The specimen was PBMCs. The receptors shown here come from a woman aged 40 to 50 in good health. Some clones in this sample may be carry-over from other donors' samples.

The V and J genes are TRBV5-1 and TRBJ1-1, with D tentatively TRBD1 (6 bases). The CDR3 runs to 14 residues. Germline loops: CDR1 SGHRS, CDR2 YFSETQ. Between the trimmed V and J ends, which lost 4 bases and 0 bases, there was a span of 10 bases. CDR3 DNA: TGCGCCAGCAGCGGCCAGGGGATGAACACTGAAGCTTTCTTT. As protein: CASSGQGMNTEAFF.

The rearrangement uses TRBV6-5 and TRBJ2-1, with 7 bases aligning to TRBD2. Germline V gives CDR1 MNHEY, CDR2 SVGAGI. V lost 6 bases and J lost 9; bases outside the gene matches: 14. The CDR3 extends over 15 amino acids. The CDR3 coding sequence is TGTGCCAGCAGCGATGGGACTACCGGGATCAGTGAGCAGTTCTTC. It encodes CASSDGTTGISEQFF.

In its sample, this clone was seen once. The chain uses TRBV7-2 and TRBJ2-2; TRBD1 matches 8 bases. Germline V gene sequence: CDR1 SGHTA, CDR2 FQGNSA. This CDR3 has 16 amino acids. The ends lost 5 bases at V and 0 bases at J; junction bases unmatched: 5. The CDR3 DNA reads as TGTGCCAGCAGCCCCCGGACAGGGTCGAACACCGGGGAGCTGTTTTTT. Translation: CASSPRTGSNTGELFF.

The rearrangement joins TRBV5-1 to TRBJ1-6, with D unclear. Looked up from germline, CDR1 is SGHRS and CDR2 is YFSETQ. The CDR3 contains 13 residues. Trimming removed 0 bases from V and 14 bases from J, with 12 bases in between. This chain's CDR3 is CASSLVPDGALHF. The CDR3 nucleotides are TGCGCCAGCAGCTTGGTGCCTGATGGAGCCCTCCACTTT.

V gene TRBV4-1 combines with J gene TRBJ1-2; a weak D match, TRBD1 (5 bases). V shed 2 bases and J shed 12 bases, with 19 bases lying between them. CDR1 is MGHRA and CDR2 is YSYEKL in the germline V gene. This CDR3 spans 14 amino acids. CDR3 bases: TGCGCCAGCAGCCAATTAACGGGACTGGGGGGAAACACCTTC. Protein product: CASSQLTGLGGNTF.

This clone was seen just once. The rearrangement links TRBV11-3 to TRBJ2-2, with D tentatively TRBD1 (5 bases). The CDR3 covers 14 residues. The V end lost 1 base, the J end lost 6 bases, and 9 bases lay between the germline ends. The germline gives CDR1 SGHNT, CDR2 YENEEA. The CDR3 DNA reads TGTGCCAGCAGCTTAGTTAGGACATCCGGGGAGCTGTTTTTT. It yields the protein CASSLVRTSGELFF.

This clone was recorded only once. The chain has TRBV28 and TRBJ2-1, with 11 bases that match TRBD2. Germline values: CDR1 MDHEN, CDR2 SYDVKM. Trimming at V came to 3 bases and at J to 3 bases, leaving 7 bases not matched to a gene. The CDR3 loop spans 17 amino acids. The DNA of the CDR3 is TGTGCCAGCAGTTTTAGCGGGAGGGCCTTCGGCTACAATGAGCAGTTCTTC. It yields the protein CASSFSGRAFGYNEQFF. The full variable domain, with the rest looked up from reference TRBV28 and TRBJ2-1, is DVKVTQSSRYLVKRTGEKVFLECVQDMDHENMFWYRQDPGLGLRLIYFSYDVKMKEKGDIPEGYSVSREKKERFSLILESASTNQTSMYLCASSFSGRAFGYNEQFFGPGTRLTVL.

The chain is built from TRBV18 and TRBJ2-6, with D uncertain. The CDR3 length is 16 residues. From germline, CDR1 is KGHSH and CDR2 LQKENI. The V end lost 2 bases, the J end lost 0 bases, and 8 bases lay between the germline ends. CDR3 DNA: TGTGCCAGCTCACCAAATTACCTCTCTGGGGCCAACGTCCTGACTTTC. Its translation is CASSPNYLSGANVLTF.

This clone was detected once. Here the CDR3 DNA reads TGTGCCAGCAGTTACTCCCAAAATAGCCTCTCCTACGAGCAGTACTTC. This codes for CASSYSQNSLSYEQYF. V usage is TRBV6-6 and J usage is TRBJ2-7; D is ambiguous. The germline CDR1 and CDR2 sequences are MNHNY and SVGAGI (reference sequence). The CDR3 sequence is 16 residues long. V lost 0 bases to trimming and J lost 0 bases, with 12 bases between them.

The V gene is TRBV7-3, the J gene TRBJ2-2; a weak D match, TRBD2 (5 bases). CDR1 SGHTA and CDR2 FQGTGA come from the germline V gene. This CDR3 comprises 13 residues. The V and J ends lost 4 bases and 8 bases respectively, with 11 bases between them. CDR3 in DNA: TGTGCCAGCAGCTATACTAGTTTGGGGGAGCTGTTTTTT. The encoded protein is CASSYTSLGELFF.

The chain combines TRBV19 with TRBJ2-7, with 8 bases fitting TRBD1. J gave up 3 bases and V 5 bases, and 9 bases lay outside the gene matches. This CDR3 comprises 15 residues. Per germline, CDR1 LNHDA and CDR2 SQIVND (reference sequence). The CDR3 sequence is CASSHPGQGLYEQYF. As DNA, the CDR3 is TGTGCCAGTAGTCACCCCGGACAGGGACTCTACGAGCAGTACTTC. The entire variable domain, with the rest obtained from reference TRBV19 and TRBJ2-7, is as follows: DGGITQSPKYLFRKEGQNVTLSCEQNLNHDAMYWYRQDPGQGLRLIYYSQIVNDFQKGDIAEGYSVSREKKESFPLTVTSAQKNPTAFYLCASSHPGQGLYEQYFGPGTRLTVT.

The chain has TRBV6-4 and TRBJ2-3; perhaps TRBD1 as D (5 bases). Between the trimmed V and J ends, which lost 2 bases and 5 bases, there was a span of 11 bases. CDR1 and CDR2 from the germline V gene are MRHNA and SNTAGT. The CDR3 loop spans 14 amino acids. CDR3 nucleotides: TGTGCCAGCAGTGACGGTAGGGGTGGAGATACGCAGTATTTT. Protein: CASSDGRGGDTQYF.

In DNA, the CDR3 is TGTGCCAGCAGCCCGGGACTAGCGGGGAGAGGTGGCGGGGAGCTGTTTTTT. Residues: CASSPGLAGRGGGELFF. The chain recombines TRBV27 with TRBJ2-2; 13 bases are shared with TRBD2. The germline CDR1 and CDR2 sequences are MNHEY and SMNVEV (reference sequence). The CDR3 has 17 residues. V lost 6 bases and J lost 7; bases outside the gene matches: 11.

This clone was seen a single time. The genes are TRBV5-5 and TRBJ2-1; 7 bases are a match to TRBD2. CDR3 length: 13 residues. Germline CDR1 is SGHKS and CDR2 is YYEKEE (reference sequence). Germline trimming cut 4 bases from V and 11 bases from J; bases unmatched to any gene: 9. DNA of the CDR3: TGTGCCAGCAGCCTACCTCGGGGGGAGAAGCAGTTCTTC. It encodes CASSLPRGEKQFF.

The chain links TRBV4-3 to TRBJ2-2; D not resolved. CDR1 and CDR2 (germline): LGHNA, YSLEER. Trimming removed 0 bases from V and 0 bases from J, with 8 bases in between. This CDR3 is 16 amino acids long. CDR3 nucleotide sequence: TGCGCCAGCAGCCAAGATCCCTCACCGAACACCGGGGAGCTGTTTTTT. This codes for CASSQDPSPNTGELFF.